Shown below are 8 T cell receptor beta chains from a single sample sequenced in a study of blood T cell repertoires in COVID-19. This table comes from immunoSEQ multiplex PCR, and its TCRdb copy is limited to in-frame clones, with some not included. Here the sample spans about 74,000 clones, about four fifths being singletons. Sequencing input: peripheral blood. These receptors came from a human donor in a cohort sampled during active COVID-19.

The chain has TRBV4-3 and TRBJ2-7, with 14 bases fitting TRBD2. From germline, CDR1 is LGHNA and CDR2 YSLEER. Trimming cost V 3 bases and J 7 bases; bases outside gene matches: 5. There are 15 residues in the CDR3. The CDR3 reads CASSQGLAGVGEQYF. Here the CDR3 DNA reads TGCGCCAGCAGCCAGGGACTAGCGGGAGTGGGTGAGCAGTACTTC.

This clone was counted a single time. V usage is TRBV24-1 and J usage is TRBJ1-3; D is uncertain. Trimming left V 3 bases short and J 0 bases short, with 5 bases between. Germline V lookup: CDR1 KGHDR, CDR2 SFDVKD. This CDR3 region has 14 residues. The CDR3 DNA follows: TGTGCCACCAGTGATCCCAACTCTGGAAACACCATATATTTT. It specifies CATSDPNSGNTIYF.

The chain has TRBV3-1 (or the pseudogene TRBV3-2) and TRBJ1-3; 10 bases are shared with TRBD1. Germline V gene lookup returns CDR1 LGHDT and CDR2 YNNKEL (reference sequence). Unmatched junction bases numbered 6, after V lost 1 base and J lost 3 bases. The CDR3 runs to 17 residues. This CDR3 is CASSQGPTGGFGNTIYF. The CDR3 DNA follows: TGTGCCAGCAGCCAAGGTCCGACAGGGGGCTTTGGAAACACCATATATTTT.

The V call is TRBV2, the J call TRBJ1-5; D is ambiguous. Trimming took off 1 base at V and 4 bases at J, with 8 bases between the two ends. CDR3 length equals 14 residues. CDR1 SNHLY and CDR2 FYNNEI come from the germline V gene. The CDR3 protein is CASSEVNLNQPQHF. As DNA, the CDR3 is TGTGCCAGCAGTGAAGTCAACCTAAATCAGCCCCAGCATTTT. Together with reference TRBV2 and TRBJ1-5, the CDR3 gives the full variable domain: EPEVTQTPSHQVTQMGQEVILRCVPISNHLYFYWYRQILGQKVEFLVSFYNNEISEKSEIFDDQFSVERPDGSNFTLKIRSTKLEDSAMYFCASSEVNLNQPQHFGDGTRLSIL.

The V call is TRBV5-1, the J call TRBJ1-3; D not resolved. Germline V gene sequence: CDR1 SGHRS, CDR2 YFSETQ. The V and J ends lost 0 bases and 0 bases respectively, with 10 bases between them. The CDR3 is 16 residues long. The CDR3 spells CASSLGSSGSGNTIYF. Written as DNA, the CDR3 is TGCGCCAGCAGCTTGGGGTCGAGTGGCTCTGGAAACACCATATATTTT. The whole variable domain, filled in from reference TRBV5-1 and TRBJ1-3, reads KAGVTQTPRYLIKTRGQQVTLSCSPISGHRSVSWYQQTPGQGLQFLFEYFSETQRNKGNFPGRFSGRQFSNSRSEMNVSTLELGDSALYLCASSLGSSGSGNTIYFGEGSWLTVV.

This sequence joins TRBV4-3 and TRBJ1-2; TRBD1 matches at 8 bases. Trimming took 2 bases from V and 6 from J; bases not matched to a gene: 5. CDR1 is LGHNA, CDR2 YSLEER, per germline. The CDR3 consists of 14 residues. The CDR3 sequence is CASSQKPQGDGYTF. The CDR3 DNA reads TGCGCCAGCAGCCAAAAACCACAGGGGGATGGCTACACCTTC.

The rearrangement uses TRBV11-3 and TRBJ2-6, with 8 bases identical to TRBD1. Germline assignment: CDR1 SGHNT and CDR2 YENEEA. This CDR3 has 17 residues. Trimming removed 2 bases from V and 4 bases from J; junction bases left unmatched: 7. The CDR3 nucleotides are TGTGCCAGCAGCTTACCATGGACAGGGCCCGGGGCCAACGTCCTGACTTTC. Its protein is CASSLPWTGPGANVLTF. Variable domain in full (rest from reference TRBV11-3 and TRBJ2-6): EAGVVQSPRYKIIEKKQPVAFWCNPISGHNTLYWYLQNLGQGPELLIRYENEEAVDDSQLPKDRFSAERLKGVDSTLKIQPAELGDSAVYLCASSLPWTGPGANVLTFGAGSRLTVL.

The CDR3 nucleotides are TGTGCCAGCAGCATAAGGAGTGGGACAGGGTCTTACGAGCAGTACTTC. Encoded protein: CASSIRSGTGSYEQYF. The chain uses TRBV7-2 and TRBJ2-7, with 9 bases that match TRBD1. CDR1 and CDR2 (germline): SGHTA, FQGNSA. The CDR3 runs to 16 residues. The trim removed 5 bases at V and 4 bases at J, leaving 12 bases unmatched.